This T cell receptor beta chain was recorded in a study of OX40 agonist ivuxolimab in advanced cancers. Study-wide background: Enrolled patients in dose escalation had cancers that were hepatocellular carcinoma, melanoma, renal cell or head and neck cancer. Findings and limits, study-wide: Some of the lowest clonal expansion was seen in partial responders at 0.1-3.0 mg/kg. It was also the case that some nonresponders had low normalized T-cell clonal expansion.

Germline V CDR1 and CDR2: ENHRY, SYGVKD. Trimming shortened V by 7 bases and J by 0 bases, and 12 bases separated the two germline ends. The CDR3 runs 14 residues. Measured with immunoSEQ multiplex PCR; TCRdb has only the in-frame clones, and not every one. The data contain tens of thousands of clones, around 81% of them seen just once; the ten biggest clones take up 3.5% to 5%. With regard to this clone: The antigen is not known.

The specimen was CD4+ or CD8+ T cells sorted from blood, collected in a trial of the OX40 agonist ivuxolimab. This sequence was found in an adult with an advanced solid tumor such as melanoma, head and neck, liver or kidney cancer. The J gene is TRBJ1-2, the V gene TRBV10-3; D call uncertain. CDR3 residues: CAITREYTNYGYTF. Written as DNA, the CDR3 is TGTGCCATCACGCGGGAGTATACTAACTATGGCTACACCTTC.